This entry concerns a single T cell receptor beta chain. This entry comes from a study of cytotoxic CD8 clonotypes in ibrutinib-treated CLL. Trimming shortened V by 0 bases and J by 5 bases, and 11 bases separated the two germline ends. The CDR3 is 14 residues long. Germline CDR1 SGHNT, CDR2 YYREEE (reference sequence). Generated by immunoSEQ multiplex PCR, the TCRdb table keeps only in-frame clones and is missing some. The sample includes fewer than 30,000 clones, roughly 65% seen only once; the top ten take 25% to 30%. The sample here was PBMCs, taken after 24 months of ibrutinib treatment. V is TRBV5-4 and J is TRBJ2-5, with D tentatively TRBD2 (7 bases). This TCR came from a human donor with chronic lymphocytic leukemia. This chain's CDR3 is CASSLEGGGETQYF. DNA of the CDR3: TGTGCCAGCAGCTTGGAGGGGGGAGGGGAGACCCAGTACTTC.